A single sample gave rise to the 27 T cell receptor beta chains below, sequenced in a study of T-cell reconstitution after alpha-beta-depleted transplantation in children. The library targeted TCRbeta and was prepared with unique molecular identifiers. TCRdb itself ran the PCR reads through MiXCR, one entry per CDR3 protein. This table holds some 600,000 distinct CDR3 sequences, over 10% found once. This specimen consisted of PBMCs, mostly from graft donor cells, obtained 360 days after TCRalphabeta/CD19-depleted stem cell transplant. The receptors come from a male patient younger than 18 who had a stem cell transplant for acute myeloid leukemia, so the T cells may come from the graft donor.

V gene TRBV20-1 combines with J gene TRBJ2-7; possibly TRBD1 for D (6 bases). With 1 base removed from V and 6 bases from J, the gap between germline ends came to 16 bases. The CDR3 spans 14 residues. Germline V gene data show CDR1 as DFQATT and CDR2 as SNEGSKA (reference sequence). The CDR3 spells CSARALGPGAEQYF. The CDR3, as DNA: TGCAGTGCTAGAGCACTCGGCCCAGGGGCCGAGCAGTACTTC.

This clonotype was detected a few times. V is TRBV20-1 and J is TRBJ2-7; 7 nucleotides agree with TRBD2. The trim removed 7 bases at V and 3 bases at J, leaving 15 bases unmatched. From germline, CDR1 is DFQATT and CDR2 SNEGSKA (reference sequence). This CDR3 spans 15 amino acids. CDR3 bases: TGCAGTGGTACTCTAGCGGACTCGTTACTCTACGAGCAGTACTTC. It encodes CSGTLADSLLYEQYF.

The rearrangement uses TRBV10-3 and TRBJ1-2, with 9 bases that match TRBD1. The V and J ends lost 4 bases and 3 bases, in that order; junction bases with no gene match: 3. The germline CDR1 and CDR2 sequences are ENHRY and SYGVKD. This CDR3 spans 14 amino acids. The CDR3 DNA follows: TGTGCCATCAGTGGGGACAGGGACGACTATGGCTACACCTTC. Amino acids: CAISGDRDDYGYTF.

This clonotype was counted many times. The genes are TRBV28 and TRBJ2-7, with D hard to call. CDR3 size: 13 residues. The ends were cut back, 6 bases at V and 0 bases at J, with 9 bases in the middle. The V gene's germline CDR1 is MDHEN and CDR2 SYDVKM. CDR3: CASSGPVSYEQYF. Written as DNA, the CDR3 is TGTGCCAGCAGCGGTCCGGTCTCCTACGAGCAGTACTTC.

This clonotype was observed a handful of times. This chain joins TRBV7-9 and TRBJ2-2, with 7 bases fitting TRBD2. The germline V gene has CDR1 SEHNR and CDR2 FQNEAQ (reference sequence). The CDR3 runs to 16 residues. The J segment lost 1 base and the V segment lost 2 bases, leaving 4 bases of the junction unmatched. CDR3 loop: CASSLRGRGNTGELFF. In DNA, the CDR3 is TGTGCCAGCAGCTTACGCGGGAGAGGGAACACCGGGGAGCTGTTTTTT. Supplemented by reference TRBV7-9 and TRBJ2-2, the full variable domain reads DTGVSQNPRHKITKRGQNVTFRCDPISEHNRLYWYRQTLGQGPEFLTYFQNEAQLEKSRLLSDRFSAERPKGSFSTLEIQRTEQGDSAMYLCASSLRGRGNTGELFFGEGSRLTVL.

This chain uses TRBV21-1 with TRBJ2-2. TRBV21-1 has pseudogene status. The CDR3 covers 16 residues. The DNA of the CDR3 is TGTGCCAGCAGCTCTCCTCGTGGCGCCGACACCGGGGAGCTGTTTTTT. Translation: CASSSPRGADTGELFF.

This clonotype was seen ten or more times. The V call is TRBV15, the J call TRBJ2-2; 9 nucleotides line up with TRBD2. This CDR3 is built from 17 residues. Germline-derived CDR1 and CDR2 are LNHNV and YYDKDF (reference sequence). V shed 5 bases, J shed 4 bases, and the junction held 11 bases outside the gene matches. CDR3 residues: CATSRRLAGNSTGELFF. For the CDR3, the DNA is TGTGCCACCAGCCGAAGGCTAGCGGGAAACTCCACCGGGGAGCTGTTTTTT.

At least ten counts were recorded for this clonotype. This rearrangement joins TRBV20-1 to TRBJ1-2; 7 bases fit TRBD1. Germline-derived CDR1 and CDR2 are DFQATT and SNEGSKA (reference sequence). J was trimmed by 4 bases and V by 4 bases; bases with no gene match: 6. The CDR3 extends over 13 amino acids. The CDR3 nucleotides read TGCAGTGCTACCACGACAGGGTTCTATGGCTACACCTTC. It specifies CSATTTGFYGYTF.

The chain couples TRBV19 to TRBJ2-1; a weak D match, TRBD1 (6 bases). In germline, CDR1 is LNHDA, CDR2 SQIVND (reference sequence). The germline V and J ends were trimmed by 5 bases and 5 bases, with 13 bases remaining between them. The CDR3 sequence is 14 residues long. CDR3 residues: CASSPNRVNNEQFF. The CDR3 DNA follows: TGTGCCAGTAGTCCTAACAGGGTAAACAATGAGCAGTTCTTC.

This clonotype was detected a few times. The CDR3 nucleotides are TGTGCCAGCAGCTTAGGAGGACAGGGGCCTGGAAACACCATATATTTT. Amino acid sequence: CASSLGGQGPGNTIYF. The chain is built from TRBV7-2 and TRBJ1-3; TRBD1 agrees at 9 bases. The germline gives CDR1 SGHTA, CDR2 FQGNSA. CDR3 length equals 16 residues. The V and J ends lost 1 base and 2 bases, in that order; junction bases with no gene match: 3.

V gene TRBV6-5 combines with J gene TRBJ2-7, with a tentative D call TRBD2 (6 bases). This CDR3 is built from 15 residues. Germline V CDR1 and CDR2: MNHEY, SVGAGI. Trimming cost V 6 bases and J 5 bases, with 20 bases left between them. CDR3 protein: CASSLPGVDGHEQYF. In DNA, the CDR3 is TGTGCCAGCAGCTTACCGGGGGTAGACGGGCACGAGCAGTACTTC.

The chain has TRBV6-1 and TRBJ1-5; 7 bases line up with TRBD1. In germline, CDR1 is MNHNS, CDR2 SASEGT. This CDR3 contains 16 residues. Unmatched junction bases numbered 15, after V lost 6 bases and J lost 7 bases. CDR3 sequence reads: CASRLGQAPRHQPQHF. The DNA of the CDR3 is TGTGCCAGCAGGCTCGGACAGGCCCCAAGACACCAGCCCCAGCATTTT.

V usage is TRBV29-1 and J usage is TRBJ2-7; D not certain. Looked up from germline, CDR1 is SQVTM and CDR2 is ANQGSEA. Deletions cut 2 bases from V and 0 bases from J, with 8 bases between. This CDR3 contains 13 residues. The CDR3 DNA reads as TGCAGCGTTGAAAGCAGAAGCTCCTACGAGCAGTACTTC. It encodes CSVESRSSYEQYF.

There are a few counts of this clonotype. The chain links TRBV19 to TRBJ2-1; D uncertain. Germline assignment: CDR1 LNHDA and CDR2 SQIVND (reference sequence). Trimming removed 3 bases at V and 9 bases at J, with 15 bases between. The length of the CDR3 is 14 residues. The DNA for the CDR3 is TGTGCCAGTAGTATCGAGTCGACAATGGGTGAGCAGTTCTTC. The encoded protein is CASSIESTMGEQFF.

The chain carries TRBV7-9 and TRBJ2-7, with TRBD2 as a possible D gene (5 bases). Trimming took off 4 bases at V and 5 bases at J, with 15 bases between the two ends. The CDR3 totals 14 residues. The germline CDR1 and CDR2 sequences are SEHNR and FQNEAQ (reference sequence). CDR3 in amino acids: CASSSWTLSNEQYF. CDR3 DNA: TGTGCCAGCAGCTCATGGACTCTTTCTAACGAGCAGTACTTC.

This clonotype was counted many times. This sequence joins TRBV5-1 and TRBJ1-1; perhaps TRBD1 as D (6 bases). This CDR3 region has 16 residues. Trimming stripped 6 bases from V and 4 bases from J, with 22 bases between. Germline CDR1 SGHRS, CDR2 YFSETQ. CDR3 loop: CASNSGGQIPFTEAFF. The CDR3 bases are TGCGCCAGCAACTCGGGGGGCCAGATCCCTTTCACTGAAGCTTTCTTT. Together with reference TRBV5-1 and TRBJ1-1, the CDR3 gives the full variable domain: KAGVTQTPRYLIKTRGQQVTLSCSPISGHRSVSWYQQTPGQGLQFLFEYFSETQRNKGNFPGRFSGRQFSNSRSEMNVSTLELGDSALYLCASNSGGQIPFTEAFFGQGTRLTVV.

The chain uses TRBV4-3 and TRBJ2-1, with 7 bases identical to TRBD1. The CDR3 has 18 amino acids. Trimming took 3 bases from V and 6 from J; bases not matched to a gene: 17. Germline assignment: CDR1 LGHNA and CDR2 YSLEER. The CDR3 loop reads CASSHLPTGPIIGNEQFF. In DNA, the CDR3 is TGCGCCAGCAGCCATCTCCCGACAGGGCCAATAATCGGCAATGAGCAGTTCTTC.

The rearrangement uses TRBV29-1 and TRBJ1-1; possibly TRBD1 for D (6 bases). V was pared by 7 bases and J by 2 bases, with 14 bases between. Germline V lookup: CDR1 SQVTM, CDR2 ANQGSEA. The CDR3 is made up of 13 amino acids. CDR3 in amino acids: CSGIRTANTEAFF. The DNA of the CDR3 is TGCAGCGGCATCCGGACAGCCAACACTGAAGCTTTCTTT. Drawing the rest from reference TRBV29-1 and TRBJ1-1, the complete variable domain is SAVISQKPSRDICQRGTSLTIQCQVDSQVTMMFWYRQQPGQSLTLIATANQGSEATYESGFVIDKFPISRPNLTFSTLTVSNMSPEDSSIYLCSGIRTANTEAFFGQGTRLTVV.

This clonotype came up many times. This chain connects TRBV29-1 to TRBJ2-1; no definite D call. The V gene's germline CDR1 is SQVTM and CDR2 ANQGSEA. This CDR3 is 16 amino acids long. Trimming removed 1 base from V and 4 bases from J, with 17 bases in between. CDR3 protein: CSVEGRLGSQYNEQFF. CDR3 DNA: TGCAGCGTTGAAGGCAGGCTAGGCTCACAGTACAATGAGCAGTTCTTC.

This clonotype was found many times. This chain connects TRBV29-1 to TRBJ2-2, with TRBD2 matching 8 bases. CDR3 length: 13 amino acids. CDR1 and CDR2 from the germline V gene are SQVTM and ANQGSEA. V shed 3 bases, J shed 5 bases, and the junction held 2 bases outside the gene matches. CDR3 loop: CSVDGRGTGELFF. In DNA form, the CDR3 reads TGCAGCGTTGACGGGAGGGGGACCGGGGAGCTGTTTTTT.

The V call is TRBV3-1, the J call TRBJ2-7, with 10 bases fitting TRBD1. The length of the CDR3 is 15 residues. J lost 2 bases, V lost 3 bases, and 4 bases had no gene match. CDR1 and CDR2 (germline): LGHDT, YNNKEL (reference sequence). The CDR3 bases are TGTGCCAGCAGCCAGACCGGACAGGGGGCCTACGAGCAGTACTTC. This encodes CASSQTGQGAYEQYF.

In its sample, this clonotype was seen once. This chain links TRBV5-1 with TRBJ2-7; TRBD2 aligns across 13 bases. From germline, CDR1 is SGHRS and CDR2 YFSETQ. The CDR3 spans 17 residues. V was pared by 0 bases and J by 3 bases, with 6 bases of the junction left unmatched. The CDR3 spells CASSLAGTSGVNYEQYF. In nucleotides, the CDR3 is TGCGCCAGCAGCTTGGCCGGGACTAGCGGGGTGAACTACGAGCAGTACTTC.

V gene TRBV29-1 combines with J gene TRBJ1-1; D is ambiguous. The ends were cut back, 4 bases at V and 6 bases at J, with 15 bases in the middle. CDR1 is SQVTM and CDR2 is ANQGSEA in the germline V gene. This CDR3 region has 13 residues. The CDR3 region is CSVVGRKRAEAFF. The CDR3 region has the DNA TGCAGCGTTGTTGGCAGAAAGAGGGCTGAAGCTTTCTTT.

This clonotype was observed many times. This chain uses TRBV9 with TRBJ2-1, with D possibly TRBD2 on 5 matching bases. V lost 4 bases and J 2 bases, leaving 7 bases between the germline ends. CDR1 is SGDLS, CDR2 YYNGEE, per germline. This CDR3 comprises 13 residues. The CDR3 DNA follows: TGTGCCAGCAGCACCGGGACCTACAATGAGCAGTTCTTC. This encodes CASSTGTYNEQFF.

This chain joins TRBV4-3 and TRBJ1-4; no clear D gene. Germline CDR1 LGHNA, CDR2 YSLEER. Trimming took off 0 bases at V and 7 bases at J, with 12 bases between the two ends. This CDR3 has 15 amino acids. The CDR3, as DNA: TGCGCCAGCAGCCAAGATGTGCATACCATTGAAAAACTGTTTTTT. Translating it yields CASSQDVHTIEKLFF.

The chain is built from TRBV4-3 and TRBJ2-2; 9 nucleotides agree with TRBD1. The CDR3 contains 19 residues. Germline CDR1 reads LGHNA; CDR2 reads YSLEER. Trimming took 4 bases from V and 7 from J; bases not matched to a gene: 19. CDR3 residues: CASSPSILTGGIVRGELFF. CDR3 coding DNA: TGCGCCAGCAGCCCCTCAATACTGACAGGGGGAATAGTTCGCGGGGAGCTGTTTTTT.

The chain employs TRBV29-1 and TRBJ1-1, with D possibly being TRBD1 (6 bases). The germline gives CDR1 SQVTM, CDR2 ANQGSEA. The CDR3 sequence is 12 residues long. V dropped 6 bases and J dropped 1 base, with 9 bases sitting between them. CDR3 sequence: CSVRGANTEAFF. In DNA, the CDR3 is TGCAGCGTCCGGGGGGCGAACACTGAAGCTTTCTTT.